The 25 T cell receptor beta chains listed next were all sequenced from one sample in a study of T-cell memory formation after mild COVID-19. TCRdb reanalysed the 5' RACE reads using MiXCR and keeps one entry per CDR3 protein. The top ten hold roughly 9.1% of the sample, which has about 560,000 distinct CDR3 sequences, about 20% seen once. The source material was PBMCs or a T cell subset sorted from them (not recorded which). The source of these receptors is an adult woman who had mild COVID-19 (a few samples of this study predate the infection). Cell type and time point are not known.

The rearrangement links TRBV24-1 to TRBJ1-1; D gene uncertain. From germline, CDR1 is KGHDR and CDR2 SFDVKD. The V and J ends lost 9 bases and 3 bases respectively, with 16 bases between them. The CDR3 contains 14 residues. The CDR3 nucleotides are TGTGCCACCTCCGCCGCGGAGGGTTACACTGAAGCTTTCTTT. Translated: CATSAAEGYTEAFF.

This chain uses TRBV25-1 with TRBJ2-7, with a weak D call TRBD2 (5 bases). V was pared by 1 base and J by 0 bases, with 7 bases between. Germline V gene sequence: CDR1 MGHDK, CDR2 SYGVNS. This CDR3 is 14 amino acids long. The CDR3 DNA follows: TGTGCCAGCAGTGAATCGGGGAGCTCCTACGAGCAGTACTTC. Its translation: CASSESGSSYEQYF.

The sample holds a few counts of this clonotype. The chain links TRBV30 to TRBJ1-4, with 8 nucleotides matching TRBD1. Germline lookup yields CDR1 GTSNPN and CDR2 SVGIG (reference sequence). Trimming at V came to 2 bases and at J to 7 bases, leaving 6 bases not matched to a gene. This CDR3 spans 14 amino acids. CDR3 coding DNA: TGTGCCTGGAGTAACGGACAGGGTTTTGAAAAACTGTTTTTT. It is translated as CAWSNGQGFEKLFF.

The chain recombines TRBV20-1 with TRBJ2-7; the D is unclear. CDR3 length: 10 residues. The V and J ends lost 7 bases and 2 bases respectively, with 6 bases between them. Germline assignment: CDR1 DFQATT and CDR2 SNEGSKA (reference sequence). The CDR3 DNA reads as TGCAGTGATCGACCCTACGAGCAGTACTTC. Its protein is CSDRPYEQYF.

This clonotype turned up a few times. CDR3 coding DNA: TGCGCCAGCAGCGTTCAGGGGGCGCGAGGCACCGGGGAGCTGTTTTTT. Protein product: CASSVQGARGTGELFF. The V gene is TRBV5-1, the J gene TRBJ2-2; TRBD1 agrees at 8 bases. V shed 4 bases, J shed 4 bases, and the junction held 9 bases outside the gene matches. Per the germline V gene, CDR1 is SGHRS and CDR2 is YFSETQ. There are 16 residues in the CDR3.

The rearrangement joins TRBV29-1 to TRBJ2-1; 9 bases line up with TRBD1. CDR3 size: 12 residues. CDR1 is SQVTM, CDR2 ANQGSEA, per germline. V was clipped by 7 bases and J by 8 bases; unmatched bases: 6. This chain's CDR3 is CSAWTGVDEQFF. DNA for the CDR3: TGCAGCGCATGGACAGGGGTCGATGAGCAGTTCTTC.

For the CDR3, the DNA is TGTGCCAGCAGCACGAGGACAACCTACGAGCAGTACTTC. Amino acids: CASSTRTTYEQYF. The chain is built from TRBV21-1 and TRBJ2-7; TRBD1 reflects the table's D call only, with no check against the DNA. TRBV21-1 is assigned pseudogene status. The CDR3 is 13 residues long.

This clonotype turned up a few times. The V gene is TRBV5-5, the J gene TRBJ1-4; the D is unclear. CDR1 and CDR2 from the germline V gene are SGHKS and YYEKEE (reference sequence). The CDR3 sequence is 14 residues long. Trimming left V 0 bases short and J 4 bases short, with 7 bases between. The chain's CDR3 is CASSLGAINEKLFF. CDR3 sequence (DNA): TGTGCCAGCAGCTTGGGGGCCATTAATGAAAAACTGTTTTTT.

V is TRBV20-1 and J is TRBJ1-5; 10 bases match TRBD1. The CDR3 totals 15 residues. Germline CDR1 and CDR2: DFQATT and SNEGSKA (reference sequence). V shed 6 bases, J shed 4 bases, and the junction held 9 bases outside the gene matches. Written as DNA, the CDR3 is TGCAGTGCGTCAACCGGGACAGGGGTAAATCAGCCCCAGCATTTT. Translation gives CSASTGTGVNQPQHF.

This chain joins TRBV6-2 or TRBV6-3 and TRBJ2-1; either TRBD1 or TRBD2 may fit D (5 bases each). Trimming removed 6 bases from V and 4 bases from J, with 10 bases in between. Germline V gives CDR1 MNHEY, CDR2 SVGEGT. CDR3 size: 13 residues. The CDR3, as DNA: TGTGCCAGCAGCTTCTGGGGGTACAATGAGCAGTTCTTC. It codes for CASSFWGYNEQFF.

The rearrangement uses TRBV4-3 and TRBJ1-4, with 9 bases identical to TRBD1. This CDR3 is 16 amino acids long. Unmatched junction bases numbered 4, after V lost 4 bases and J lost 1 base. Germline V lookup: CDR1 LGHNA, CDR2 YSLEER. The CDR3 here is CASSPLGQGTNEKLFF. For the CDR3, the DNA is TGCGCCAGCAGCCCCCTGGGACAGGGAACTAATGAAAAACTGTTTTTT.

The table lists this clonotype with a few counts. The gene calls are TRBV20-1 and TRBJ1-2; D not certain. Trimming removed 6 bases from V and 3 bases from J, with 14 bases in between. From germline, CDR1 is DFQATT and CDR2 SNEGSKA (reference sequence). The CDR3 consists of 13 residues. The CDR3 nucleotides are TGCAGTGCGACCGATTGGGCGGACTATGGCTACACCTTC. This translates into CSATDWADYGYTF.

The V and J genes are TRBV6-1 and TRBJ2-2; no clear D. Per the germline V gene, CDR1 is MNHNS and CDR2 is SASEGT. V gave up 10 bases and J gave up 2 bases, with 17 bases separating them. The CDR3 has 15 residues. CDR3: CATVWQDANTGELFF. The DNA for the CDR3 is TGTGCCACTGTTTGGCAGGATGCAAACACCGGGGAGCTGTTTTTT.

This clonotype was recorded many times. CDR3 sequence (DNA): TGTGCCAGCAGTGATCCCCCCCCTCTAGGTAGCGGGAGTGAAGAGACCCAGTACTTC. This sequence encodes CASSDPPPLGSGSEETQYF. The rearrangement uses TRBV25-1 and TRBJ2-5, with TRBD2 matching over 9 bases. From germline, CDR1 is MGHDK and CDR2 SYGVNS. The CDR3 is 19 amino acids. Unmatched junction bases numbered 17, after V lost 3 bases and J lost 3 bases.

This clonotype occurred a few times. The V gene is TRBV5-1, the J gene TRBJ2-7; 8 bases map to TRBD1. The CDR3 consists of 13 residues. CDR1 is SGHRS, CDR2 YFSETQ, per germline. Trimming took 4 bases from V and 7 from J; bases not matched to a gene: 7. The CDR3 reads CASSPDRAAEQYF. The CDR3 region has the DNA TGCGCCAGCAGCCCGGACAGGGCGGCGGAGCAGTACTTC.

This clonotype was counted only a few times. This sequence joins TRBV7-2 and TRBJ1-2, with TRBD1 matching over 7 bases. The CDR3 sequence is 16 residues long. Unmatched junction bases numbered 4, after V lost 0 bases and J lost 0 bases. Looked up from germline, CDR1 is SGHTA and CDR2 is FQGNSA. CDR3 nucleotide sequence: TGTGCCAGCAGCTTAGCGCGACAGGGTCCTAACTATGGCTACACCTTC. It specifies CASSLARQGPNYGYTF.

The chain recombines TRBV11-2 with TRBJ2-2; D possibly corresponds to TRBD1 (6 bases). CDR3 size: 15 residues. Trimming took off 5 bases at V and 3 bases at J, with 13 bases between the two ends. Germline V CDR1 and CDR2: SGHAT, FQNNGV. The CDR3: CASSRGQRYTGELFF. CDR3 nucleotides: TGTGCCAGCAGCCGCGGACAGAGGTACACCGGGGAGCTGTTTTTT.

The chain joins TRBV7-2 to TRBJ2-7; no reliable D call. This CDR3 is 14 amino acids long. Trimming stripped 4 bases from V and 1 base from J, with 11 bases between. Germline V gene sequence: CDR1 SGHTA, CDR2 FQGNSA. The CDR3 sequence: CASSYQTGSYEQYF. The CDR3 coding sequence is TGTGCCAGCAGCTACCAGACTGGGTCCTACGAGCAGTACTTC.

This clonotype showed up just a few times. The rearrangement links TRBV7-2 to TRBJ2-5, with 12 bases lining up with TRBD2. Germline CDR1 is SGHTA and CDR2 is FQGNSA. CDR3 size: 16 residues. V shed 5 bases, J shed 5 bases, and the junction held 9 bases outside the gene matches. CDR3: CASSRTLAGGGETQYF. In DNA, the CDR3 is TGTGCCAGCAGCCGTACTCTAGCGGGAGGGGGGGAGACCCAGTACTTC.

This chain joins TRBV10-3 and TRBJ2-4, with a weak D call TRBD1 (6 bases). V lost 6 bases to trimming and J lost 7 bases, with 7 bases between them. Germline loops: CDR1 ENHRY, CDR2 SYGVKD. This CDR3 has 11 amino acids. CDR3 sequence: CAISTGNIQYF. In nucleotides, the CDR3 is TGTGCCATCAGCACAGGGAACATTCAGTACTTC.

V usage is TRBV29-1 and J usage is TRBJ1-1; D unresolved. CDR1 and CDR2 from the germline V gene are SQVTM and ANQGSEA. Trimming stripped 1 base from V and 2 bases from J, with 8 bases between. The CDR3 totals 13 residues. The CDR3 here is CSVEAPTNTEAFF. CDR3 nucleotides: TGCAGCGTTGAAGCGCCGACTAACACTGAAGCTTTCTTT.

The chain employs TRBV29-1 and TRBJ2-7; no definite D call. Germline V gene lookup returns CDR1 SQVTM and CDR2 ANQGSEA. The CDR3 consists of 12 residues. The V and J ends lost 3 bases and 2 bases respectively, with 8 bases between them. The DNA of the CDR3 is TGCAGCGTTGACTGGAAAGCCTACGAGCAGTACTTC. As protein: CSVDWKAYEQYF.

This clonotype was counted only a few times. The J gene is TRBJ2-7, the V gene TRBV20-1; TRBD2 might be the D (7 bases). The CDR3 is 14 residues long. Trimming removed 4 bases at V and 0 bases at J, with 13 bases between. The germline CDR1 and CDR2 sequences are DFQATT and SNEGSKA (reference sequence). CDR3 DNA sequence: TGCAGTGCTATCCGGGGGGCTACCTCCTACGAGCAGTACTTC. It encodes CSAIRGATSYEQYF.

This clonotype showed up just a few times. J is TRBJ2-1 and V is TRBV4-1, with TRBD1 matching over 7 bases. With V trimmed by 1 base and J by 7 bases, 10 bases remained unmatched. The germline gives CDR1 MGHRA, CDR2 YSYEKL. The CDR3 consists of 16 residues. CDR3: CASSQAATGVRNEQFF. CDR3 bases: TGCGCCAGCAGCCAAGCTGCAACAGGGGTTCGGAATGAGCAGTTCTTC.

This clonotype has a count of ten or more. The chain employs TRBV7-2 and TRBJ2-3; D possibly corresponds to TRBD1 (6 bases). There are 13 residues in the CDR3. Trimming removed 1 base at V and 4 bases at J, with 6 bases between. Germline CDR1 and CDR2: SGHTA and FQGNSA. The CDR3 here is CASSLEGADTQYF. CDR3 nucleotide sequence: TGTGCCAGCAGCTTAGAGGGGGCAGATACGCAGTATTTT. Supplemented by reference TRBV7-2 and TRBJ2-3, the full variable domain reads GAGVSQSPSNKVTEKGKDVELRCDPISGHTALYWYRQSLGQGLEFLIYFQGNSAPDKSGLPSDRFSAERTGGSVSTLTIQRTQQEDSAVYLCASSLEGADTQYFGPGTRLTVL.